Detailed here is one TCR beta chain. Its antigen remains unidentified. No per-base quality is available; no much larger clone lies one base away. Per the germline V gene, SGHRS is the CDR1 and YFSETQ is the CDR2. V ends up 2 bases short and J 3 bases short, with an unmatched junction base count of 7. From cysteine to phenylalanine, the CDR3 is 16 amino acids long. Only the CDR3 DNA is retained, 48 bases long and in frame from the first base. The immunoSEQ assay was applied to genomic DNA to generate the TCR beta chain sequences. For the original study's pipeline: CDR3 sequences that did not begin with the conserved framework cysteine at position 104 were removed manually. To get clonality, the normalized Shannon's Diversity Index was subtracted from one, giving values from 0 (maximal diversity) to 1 (oligoclonal). Chi-squared comparison-of-proportions tests were used to check whether the frequency of the same CDR3 differed between samples, for example brain versus blood. Public clonotypes were identified through searches of immuneACCESS, and similarity to known antiviral clonotypes was evaluated with the VDJdb browser. Not all clones reach the TCRdb copy of this immuneACCESS table, which keeps in-frame sequences only. Checked studies attribute under half of the gap to unresolved V genes and leave the rest unexplained. Clone size and V and J calls were adopted from that table, with D and trimming inferred from the DNA. The sample data list about 340,000 clones, and about 93% of these were observed just once. Of the sample, 4.5% to 7% is held by the ten largest clones.

The sample originates from a study of brain T cells in children with intractable seizures (dated by TCRdb to 2020 to 2022). Concerning the study at large: A NanoString immunology panel was first used to screen resected brain tissue from more than 40 pediatric epilepsy surgery cases for immune gene transcripts. Among the approximately twelve selected surgery cases, pre-surgery blood was additionally sequenced for eight, leaving four cases with brain tissue only. The full study reports these points: Because pre- and post-surgery blood were sequenced to different depths, clones absent from the pre-surgery sample may reflect undersampling. Viral specificity was inferred solely from CDR3 sequence similarity, and the HCMV serostatus of the patients was not known.

What this sample's time point label stands for: blood from clinic visit 5 months post-surgery; TSC patient then seizure free. The surgery cases that showed the highest brain T cell transcript signatures were chosen for TCR beta chain sequencing of brain tissue, and of blood when it was available. Before surgery, patients had received at least one anti-epileptic drug. TCR-sequenced patients were children with drug-resistant epilepsy due to tuberous sclerosis complex, focal cortical dysplasia, Rasmussen encephalitis or hemimegalencephaly. The Monarch genomic DNA purification kit was used to extract bulk genomic DNA from unsorted brain tissue and whole blood.

The starting material was peripheral blood, obtained roughly 5 months after surgery. In this chain, TRBV5-1 is recombined with TRBJ2-7, and 11 bases in between align with TRBD2. The origin of this receptor is a boy less than two years old with tuberous sclerosis and intractable seizures. The CDR3 protein is CASSFMWGLADYEQYF. The sequence in DNA is TGCGCCAGCAGCTTCATGTGGGGACTAGCGGACTACGAGCAGTACTTC.